These 20 T cell receptor beta chains were sequenced from one sample in a study of response to subunit inactivated influenza vaccine. TCRdb called the RT-PCR reads again in MiXCR, with one record for every CDR3 protein. The sample carries about 780,000 distinct CDR3 sequences, approximately 17% recorded once. The specimen was PBMCs from blood, collected more than 4 days after vaccination. Source of these receptors: a man aged 50 to 60 who received an inactivated influenza vaccine.

This clonotype has just a few counts. The CDR3 is CASSLIPAYEQYF. The DNA of the CDR3 is TGTGCCAGCAGCTTAATCCCAGCCTACGAGCAGTACTTC. The chain has TRBV7-9 and TRBJ2-7; no clear D gene. Per germline, CDR1 SEHNR and CDR2 FQNEAQ (reference sequence). The V gene lost 2 bases and the J gene lost 2 bases, with 7 bases spanning the gap. The CDR3 spans 13 residues.

The CDR3 sequence: CSALAGGRSNEQFF. The CDR3 DNA sequence: TGCAGTGCCCTAGCGGGAGGGCGTTCCAATGAGCAGTTCTTC. The chain has TRBV20-1 and TRBJ2-1, with 12 bases identical to TRBD2. In germline, CDR1 is DFQATT, CDR2 SNEGSKA (reference sequence). The CDR3 length is 14 residues. The V segment lost 6 bases and the J segment 6 bases; nucleotides outside the gene matches: 6.

This clonotype was counted only a few times. The rearrangement joins TRBV13 to TRBJ2-7; 13 bases match TRBD2. CDR1 PRHDT and CDR2 FYEKMQ come from the germline V gene (reference sequence). V was pared by 5 bases and J by 0 bases, with 10 bases of the junction left unmatched. This CDR3 contains 18 residues. Here the CDR3 DNA reads TGTGCCAGCAGCGGGCCGGGACTAGCGGGAATGAGCTCCTACGAGCAGTACTTC. This gives the protein CASSGPGLAGMSSYEQYF.

This clonotype was counted only a few times. The CDR3 loop is CASSLAASGRIHNEQFF. CDR3 bases: TGTGCCAGCAGCTTAGCGGCTAGCGGGAGGATCCACAATGAGCAGTTCTTC. V is TRBV7-2 and J is TRBJ2-1, with 11 bases matching TRBD2. The CDR3 loop spans 17 amino acids. Per germline, CDR1 SGHTA and CDR2 FQGNSA. V shed 0 bases, J shed 5 bases, and the junction held 6 bases outside the gene matches.

The chain carries TRBV14 and TRBJ2-7, with 9 bases lining up with TRBD1. This CDR3 contains 14 residues. Germline assignment: CDR1 SGHDN and CDR2 FVKESK. Losses at the gene ends were 4 bases for V and 7 bases for J; bases not matched to a gene: 8. The CDR3 spells CASSRQGGLREQYF. The CDR3, as DNA: TGTGCCAGCAGCCGACAGGGGGGGTTGCGGGAGCAGTACTTC.

The rearrangement uses TRBV20-1 and TRBJ2-7; possibly TRBD1 or TRBD2 for D (6 bases each). Germline CDR1 DFQATT, CDR2 SNEGSKA (reference sequence). V was trimmed by 4 bases and J by 2 bases, leaving 18 bases between them. The CDR3 totals 15 residues. CDR3 DNA: TGCAGTGCTATCACGGGCAAGGGGGGACCCTACGAGCAGTACTTC. Amino acids: CSAITGKGGPYEQYF.

The rearrangement joins TRBV29-1 to TRBJ2-5, with D possibly matching TRBD2 (5 bases). Trimming took off 8 bases at V and 5 bases at J, with 18 bases between the two ends. Germline V gene data show CDR1 as SQVTM and CDR2 as ANQGSEA. The CDR3 runs to 13 residues. CDR3 sequence reads: CSLLLRGWETQYF. The CDR3 DNA reads as TGCAGCCTCCTCCTACGGGGTTGGGAGACCCAGTACTTC. The variable domain in full, completed from reference TRBV29-1 and TRBJ2-5, reads SAVISQKPSRDICQRGTSLTIQCQVDSQVTMMFWYRQQPGQSLTLIATANQGSEATYESGFVIDKFPISRPNLTFSTLTVSNMSPEDSSIYLCSLLLRGWETQYFGPGTRLLVL.

This clonotype appeared a few times. The V and J genes are TRBV6-1 and TRBJ2-1; 7 nucleotides line up with TRBD2. CDR1 is MNHNS and CDR2 is SASEGT in the germline V gene. The CDR3 is 14 residues long. V gave up 5 bases and J gave up 8 bases; unmatched junction bases: 9. CDR3 coding DNA: TGTGCCAGCAGTCCCCGAGCGGGAAGGTATGAGCAGTTCTTC. It encodes CASSPRAGRYEQFF.

This chain uses TRBV5-6 with TRBJ1-2; possibly TRBD1 for D (5 bases). V dropped 2 bases and J dropped 5 bases, with 19 bases sitting between them. This CDR3 is 16 amino acids long. Germline V lookup: CDR1 SGHDT, CDR2 YYEEEE. The CDR3 here is CASSFFLGTGSYGYTF. In DNA, the CDR3 is TGTGCCAGCAGCTTTTTCCTTGGGACGGGCAGTTATGGCTACACCTTC. Looking up the rest from reference TRBV5-6 and TRBJ1-2 gives the full variable domain: DAGVTQSPTHLIKTRGQQVTLRCSPKSGHDTVSWYQQALGQGPQFIFQYYEEEERQRGNFPDRFSGHQFPNYSSELNVNALLLGDSALYLCASSFFLGTGSYGYTFGSGTRLTVV.

The V and J genes are TRBV30 and TRBJ2-7; D may be TRBD1 (5 bases). The CDR3 totals 10 residues. Germline V gene sequence: CDR1 GTSNPN, CDR2 SVGIG (reference sequence). Trimming shortened V by 5 bases and J by 6 bases, and 8 bases separated the two germline ends. The CDR3: CAWGHGEQYF. As DNA, the CDR3 is TGTGCCTGGGGACATGGCGAGCAGTACTTC.

This clonotype has ten or more counts. The V call is TRBV12-3 or TRBV12-4, the J call TRBJ2-3, with 11 bases fitting TRBD1. The CDR3 contains 17 residues. The ends lost 5 bases at V and 1 base at J; junction bases unmatched: 8. This chain's CDR3 is CASSTMDRGLRTDTQYF. The CDR3 DNA reads as TGTGCCAGCAGTACGATGGACAGGGGGCTTCGCACAGATACGCAGTATTTT.

This clonotype has only a few counts. V gene TRBV18 combines with J gene TRBJ2-1; 10 bases map to TRBD1. Germline assignment: CDR1 KGHSH and CDR2 LQKENI. The CDR3 sequence is 15 residues long. V lost 3 bases and J lost 7; bases outside the gene matches: 6. The CDR3 is CASSPQGQGGNEQFF. For the CDR3, the DNA is TGTGCCAGCTCACCCCAAGGACAGGGGGGAAATGAGCAGTTCTTC.

V and J are TRBV4-3 and TRBJ1-5; D gene uncertain. The CDR3 is 16 residues long. CDR1 and CDR2 from the germline V gene are LGHNA and YSLEER. The germline V and J ends were trimmed by 1 base and 0 bases, with 10 bases remaining between them. The CDR3: CASSQVWPDSNQPQHF. The CDR3 bases are TGCGCCAGCAGCCAAGTTTGGCCGGATAGCAATCAGCCCCAGCATTTT.

This clonotype was detected a few times. This sequence joins TRBV29-1 and TRBJ2-3; TRBD2 is a possible D gene (6 bases). The CDR3 contains 14 residues. Trimming left V 4 bases short and J 5 bases short, with 16 bases between. CDR1 is SQVTM and CDR2 is ANQGSEA in the germline V gene. The CDR3 sequence is CSVAERVVKDTQYF. The CDR3 nucleotides read TGCAGCGTTGCCGAGCGGGTCGTGAAAGATACGCAGTATTTT.

This clonotype was detected only a few times. This chain connects TRBV7-9 to TRBJ1-5; TRBD1 matches at 7 bases. Germline lookup yields CDR1 SEHNR and CDR2 FQNEAQ (reference sequence). The CDR3 covers 14 residues. Trimming removed 5 bases from V and 6 bases from J; junction bases left unmatched: 7. The CDR3 region has the DNA TGTGCCAGCAGCCATGGAACAGGGGCTCAGCCCCAGCATTTT. Residues: CASSHGTGAQPQHF.

There are a few counts of this clonotype. The CDR3 nucleotides read TGTGCCAGCAGCCCGATGGGGGACCCTTCTTTCTACACAGATACGCAGTATTTT. Protein sequence: CASSPMGDPSFYTDTQYF. V is TRBV11-1 and J is TRBJ2-3, with D possibly being TRBD1 or TRBD2 (5 bases each). Germline loops: CDR1 SGHAT, CDR2 FQDESV (reference sequence). Trimming pared 5 bases from V and 2 bases from J, leaving 23 bases between. The CDR3 covers 18 residues.

The chain couples TRBV24-1 to TRBJ2-7; 9 nucleotides align to TRBD1. The CDR3 is 15 residues long. V lost 3 bases to trimming and J lost 3 bases; unmatched junction nucleotides: 5. CDR1 and CDR2 (germline): KGHDR, SFDVKD. CDR3 residues: CATSDTGTGNYEQYF. CDR3 bases: TGTGCCACCAGTGATACCGGGACAGGGAACTACGAGCAGTACTTC.

The gene calls are TRBV2 and TRBJ2-3; 7 nucleotides match TRBD1. Trimming removed 7 bases from V and 8 bases from J; junction bases left unmatched: 12. The CDR3 totals 14 residues. Per germline, CDR1 SNHLY and CDR2 FYNNEI. As DNA, the CDR3 is TGTGCCAGCATACTTTCAGGGGGTTCTGGTACGCAGTATTTT. This sequence encodes CASILSGGSGTQYF. The variable domain in full, with the rest retrieved from reference TRBV2 and TRBJ2-3, is EPEVTQTPSHQVTQMGQEVILRCVPISNHLYFYWYRQILGQKVEFLVSFYNNEISEKSEIFDDQFSVERPDGSNFTLKIRSTKLEDSAMYFCASILSGGSGTQYFGPGTRLTVL.

J is TRBJ2-2 and V is TRBV12-3 or TRBV12-4; D perhaps matches TRBD2 (5 bases). The CDR3 is 15 amino acids. V gave up 9 bases and J gave up 2 bases, with 16 bases separating them. CDR3 sequence (DNA): TGTGCCAGTTCTCCTAGCAAAACTAACACCGGGGAGCTGTTTTTT. Protein: CASSPSKTNTGELFF.

This clonotype has only a few counts. The rearrangement uses TRBV7-2 and TRBJ1-1; 7 bases fit TRBD1. V lost 0 bases, J lost 12 bases, and 7 bases stayed unmatched. This CDR3 spans 13 amino acids. Germline CDR1 and CDR2: SGHTA and FQGNSA. The CDR3 spells CASSLAPGQRPFF. CDR3 DNA: TGTGCCAGCAGCTTAGCCCCGGGACAGAGGCCTTTCTTT.